This T cell receptor (beta chain) emerged from a study of shared clonotypes between healthy human individuals. Study conclusions and caveats: Genetic and exposure-history diversity was limited by the small donor number. Sequencing depth was a factor that was expected to affect clonotype sharing among donors.

Some clones are missing from TCRdb's copy, which holds only in-frame ones; the method was immunoSEQ multiplex PCR. The data contain about 510,000 clones, approximately 79% of them singletons. This clone was counted many times. Its target is unknown. Distinct nucleotide sequences in the sample also encode this CDR3. V was trimmed by 0 bases and J by 5 bases, leaving 13 bases between them. Germline CDR1 is LGHNA and CDR2 is YSLEER. This CDR3 has 16 amino acids. Genomic DNA came from roughly 84 million PBMCs in unsorted samples. The chain links TRBV4-3 to TRBJ2-2, with D unclear. The sequencing input was PBMCs. This clonotype was sampled from a woman between 35 and 50 years old in good health. Some clones in this sample may be carry-over from other donors' samples. The CDR3 coding sequence is TGCGCCAGCAGCCAAGATGTTGGTGGAGAGACCGGGGAGCTGTTTTTT. Amino acid sequence: CASSQDVGGETGELFF.